This TCR beta chain was obtained from a study of siplizumab effects on memory and regulatory T cells. General study points: The study found that siplizumab significantly reduced alloreactive sequences traceable to unstimulated CD4+ memory cells. The authors could not assign a naive or memory phenotype to roughly 75-95% of proliferating CD4+ or CD8+ clones.

Assay: immunoSEQ multiplex PCR; the TCRdb copy retains only in-frame clones and omits some. The data show some 120,000 clones, about 94% seen once. The CDR3 loop spans 15 amino acids. Trimming took off 6 bases at V and 0 bases at J, with 11 bases between the two ends. Germline V CDR1 and CDR2: MNHEY, SMNVEV (reference sequence). There are a few counts of this clone. Its target is not known. The chain joins TRBV27 to TRBJ1-4; D remains ambiguous. The source material was non-Treg CD4+ T cells sorted from blood. This clonotype was obtained from a human donor in good health. CDR3 loop: CASSSSLATNEKLFF. The CDR3 coding sequence is TGTGCCAGCAGCTCGTCTCTTGCAACTAATGAAAAACTGTTTTTT.